This T cell receptor beta chain derives from a study of shared clonotypes between healthy human individuals. Assay: immunoSEQ multiplex PCR; the TCRdb copy retains only in-frame clones and omits some. The data show some 92,000 clones, with around half seen just once and less than 15% held by the top ten. This CDR3 is built from 17 residues. The V gene's germline CDR1 is SGHRS and CDR2 YFSETQ. The V and J ends lost 0 bases and 1 base, in that order; junction bases with no gene match: 10. This clone was counted many times. Sequenced input: PBMCs. The receptor was isolated from a woman aged 35 to 49 in good health. Some clones in this sample may be carry-over from other donors' samples. The J gene is TRBJ2-7, the V gene TRBV5-1, with 7 bases fitting TRBD2. CDR3 nucleotides: TGCGCCAGCAGCTTGGCTGGGGGGGGAGTCCTTTCCTACGAGCAGTACTTC. It translates to CASSLAGGGVLSYEQYF.